These T cell receptor beta chains were read from a single sample in a study of CD8 T cells in ankylosing spondylitis. TCRdb itself ran the 5' RACE reads through MiXCR, one entry per CDR3 protein. The sample comprises around 450,000 distinct CDR3 sequences, 25% to 30% of which are singletons, and roughly 0.9% rests with the top ten. Sequencing was carried out using blood, either unsorted or a sorted T cell fraction (not recorded which). The receptors here all came from a male donor with ankylosing spondylitis. Both conserved end residues are part of each CDR3. A D gene is named only where the DNA matches it firmly. Clone size is stated in some rows and not others, as once, few, many or a class when expanded.

j_call | v_call | clone_size | d_call | cdr3_aa | cdr3_nt
TRBJ1-1 | TRBV7-2 | . | . | CASSAQVGTEAFF | TGTGCCAGCAGCGCCCAGGTTGGCACTGAAGCTTTCTTT
TRBJ2-1 | TRBV2 | few | . | CASSERPSESEQFF | TGTGCCAGCAGTGAAAGGCCTAGCGAGAGTGAGCAGTTCTTC
TRBJ2-2 | TRBV12-3/TRBV12-4 | . | TRBD2 | CASTLGLADTGELFF | TGTGCCAGCACCCTTGGACTAGCGGACACCGGGGAGCTGTTTTTT
TRBJ2-4 | TRBV19 | . | TRBD2 | CASSSRAGEDQYF | TGTGCCAGTAGTTCACGAGCGGGAGAGGATCAGTACTTC
TRBJ2-5 | TRBV4-1 | . | TRBD2 | CASSHRGLAGGKGGETQYF | TGCGCCAGCAGCCATAGGGGACTAGCGGGAGGAAAAGGTGGGGAGACCCAGTACTTC
TRBJ2-3 | TRBV5-1 | . | . | CASSPIWGDTQYF | TGCGCCAGCAGCCCTATTTGGGGAGATACGCAGTATTTT
TRBJ2-3 | TRBV11-3 | many | TRBD2 | CASSPGRREEPDTQYF | TGTGCCAGCAGCCCGGGGAGGCGGGAGGAGCCAGATACGCAGTATTTT
TRBJ1-6 | TRBV6-6 | . | TRBD1 | CASRRDRDMALHF | TGTGCCAGCCGTCGGGACAGAGACATGGCCCTCCACTTT
TRBJ1-2 | TRBV6-5 | few | . | CASSYPEGLGGYTF | TGTGCCAGCAGTTACCCGGAGGGGCTCGGGGGCTACACCTTC
TRBJ2-2 | TRBV18 | few | . | CASSIHRENTGELFF | TGTGCCAGCTCAATCCACAGAGAGAACACCGGGGAGCTGTTTTTT
TRBJ1-1 | TRBV20-1 | . | . | CSARGDVYTEAFF | TGCAGTGCTAGAGGGGATGTGTACACTGAAGCTTTCTTT
TRBJ1-1 | TRBV12-3/TRBV12-4 | few | . | CASSQGGDTEAFF | TGTGCCAGCAGCCAGGGCGGGGACACTGAAGCTTTCTTT
TRBJ2-7 | TRBV2 | few | . | CASTLVGYEQYF | TGTGCCAGCACCCTCGTGGGGTACGAGCAGTACTTC
TRBJ2-1 | TRBV12-3/TRBV12-4 | few | TRBD1 | CASTNRQGFSYNEQFF | TGTGCCAGCACCAACCGACAGGGATTCTCCTACAATGAGCAGTTCTTC
TRBJ2-7 | TRBV20-1 | few | TRBD2 | CSAKTSGSVNEQYF | TGCAGTGCTAAGACTAGCGGGAGTGTCAACGAGCAGTACTTC
TRBJ1-2 | TRBV30 | few | . | CAWSVNAGDYGYTF | TGTGCCTGGAGTGTGAATGCTGGGGACTATGGCTACACCTTC
TRBJ1-2 | TRBV12-3/TRBV12-4 | few | . | CASSFNTLGYTF | TGTGCCAGCAGTTTTAATACGCTAGGCTACACCTTC
TRBJ2-1 | TRBV29-1 | . | . | CSVGAPSLAYNEQFF | TGCAGCGTTGGGGCCCCCTCACTAGCCTACAATGAGCAGTTCTTC
TRBJ1-1 | TRBV5-1 | few | . | CASSLDGRVLSTEAFF | TGCGCCAGCAGCTTGGACGGAAGGGTTTTGAGCACTGAAGCTTTCTTT
TRBJ2-1 | TRBV5-1 | few | . | CASSPDPHQDEQFF | TGCGCCAGCAGCCCCGACCCCCATCAGGATGAGCAGTTCTTC
TRBJ1-5 | TRBV18 | few | . | CASSTVQGYQPQHF | TGTGCCAGCTCAACCGTCCAGGGGTACCAGCCCCAGCATTTT
TRBJ1-2 | TRBV24-1 | few | . | CATSDTTGSKNYGYTF | TGTGCCACCAGTGATACCACGGGATCGAAGAACTATGGCTACACCTTC
TRBJ2-2 | TRBV3-1 | . | . | CASSLLESGELFF | TGTGCCAGCAGCCTACTAGAATCCGGGGAGCTGTTTTTT
TRBJ2-3 | TRBV12-3/TRBV12-4 | few | TRBD2 | CASSLVASGRAIDTQYF | TGTGCCAGCAGTTTAGTGGCGAGCGGGAGGGCCATAGATACGCAGTATTTT
TRBJ2-7 | TRBV6-2/TRBV6-3 | . | TRBD2 | CASRSGLAVLYEQYF | TGTGCCAGCAGGTCGGGACTAGCGGTCTTATACGAGCAGTACTTC
TRBJ1-1 | TRBV11-2 | . | . | CASSLEGGAGTEAFF | TGTGCCAGCAGCTTAGAGGGGGGGGCAGGGACTGAAGCTTTCTTT
TRBJ2-6 | TRBV6-1 | few | . | CASSGTGSSGANVLTF | TGTGCCAGCTCCGGGACGGGGAGCTCTGGGGCCAACGTCCTGACTTTC
TRBJ2-5 | TRBV12-5 | . | . | CASGPALGAQYF | TGTGCTAGTGGTCCCGCCCTAGGGGCCCAGTACTTC
TRBJ1-1 | TRBV20-1 | few | . | CSAFSLNTEAFF | TGCAGTGCCTTCAGTCTCAACACTGAAGCTTTCTTT
TRBJ1-5 | TRBV20-1 | . | . | CSAIDYSRGQPQHF | TGCAGTGCTATCGATTACAGTCGGGGCCAGCCCCAGCATTTT
TRBJ1-1 | TRBV27 | few | TRBD1 | CASSPDRLWSEAFF | TGTGCCAGCAGTCCGGACAGGTTATGGTCTGAAGCTTTCTTT
TRBJ1-1 | TRBV7-2 | . | TRBD1 | CASSPTGLQGAFF | TGTGCCAGCAGTCCCACAGGACTACAGGGGGCTTTCTTT
TRBJ2-7 | TRBV5-6 | . | . | CASSTPSRLRYEQYF | TGTGCCAGCAGCACCCCTAGTAGATTGCGCTACGAGCAGTACTTC
TRBJ2-7 | TRBV12-3/TRBV12-4 | few | TRBD2 | CASSLLREGFYEQYF | TGTGCCAGCAGTTTGTTGCGGGAGGGATTCTACGAGCAGTACTTC
TRBJ2-2 | TRBV20-1 | few | . | CSAREAGADTGELFF | TGCAGTGCTAGAGAGGCGGGGGCAGACACCGGGGAGCTGTTTTTT
TRBJ2-1 | TRBV7-7 | . | TRBD2 | CASSASGSNEQFF | TGTGCCAGCAGCGCTAGCGGTTCGAATGAGCAGTTCTTC
TRBJ2-7 | TRBV20-1 | once | TRBD1 | CSATDDRDHEQYF | TGCAGTGCTACCGACGACAGGGACCACGAGCAGTACTTC
TRBJ2-1 | TRBV12-3/TRBV12-4 | . | TRBD2 | CASSTLGREYSNEQFF | TGTGCCAGCAGTACCCTGGGGCGGGAGTATTCGAATGAGCAGTTCTTC
TRBJ2-2 | TRBV5-1 | . | . | CASSLGVAEGSTGELFF | TGCGCCAGCAGCTTGGGCGTAGCGGAGGGGAGCACCGGGGAGCTGTTTTTT